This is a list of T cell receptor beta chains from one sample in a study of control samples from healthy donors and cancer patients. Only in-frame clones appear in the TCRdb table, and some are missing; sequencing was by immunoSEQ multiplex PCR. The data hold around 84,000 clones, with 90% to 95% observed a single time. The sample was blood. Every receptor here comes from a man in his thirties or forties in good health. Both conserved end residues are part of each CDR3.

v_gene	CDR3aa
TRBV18	CASSLIHGGSEQYF
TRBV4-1	CASSRDFEKLFF
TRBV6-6	CASKGASGDNEQFF
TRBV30	CALQGARSPFF
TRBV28	CASSLWGTGPEGETQYF
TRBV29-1	CSVDQGALSNQPQHF
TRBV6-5	CASSYLGGIDGYTF
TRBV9	CASRSGTGAGNTIYF
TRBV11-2	CASSFGSVRAETQYF
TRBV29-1	CSVGRDGYTF
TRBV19	CASSIEGDKEKLFF
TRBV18	CASSPGVDRNTEAFF
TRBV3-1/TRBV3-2	CASSQDDRQALAKNIQYF
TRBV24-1	CATRSRAASGGLTDTQYF
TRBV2	CASTLEEWGGLPLYGYTF
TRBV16	CASSPRTGGPNEQFF
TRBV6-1	CASSERLAGAGETQYF
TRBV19	CASTPWAGTSEAFF
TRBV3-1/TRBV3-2	CASSQGVLAGNTGELFF
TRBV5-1	CASSSSGGRNTGELFF
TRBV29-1	CSVGDGLATDTQYF
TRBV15	CATSRDRQGASKNIQYF
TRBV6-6	CASSSSGNEQFF
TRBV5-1	CASSPVLAGANTGELFF
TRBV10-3	CAISGGGAYEQYF
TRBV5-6	CASSLAVGYGYKETQYF
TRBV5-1	CASSLGLAENIQYF
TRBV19	CASSMGPGQGVLFF
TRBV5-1	CASSPLTGLETQYF
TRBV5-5	CASSSLSGRVQETQYF
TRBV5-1	CASSSTGTGGNTIYF
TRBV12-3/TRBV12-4	CASSFQDLQPQHF
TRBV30	CAWSKGFGEQFF
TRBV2	CASSARPETQYF
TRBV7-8	CASSIGALSNQPQHF
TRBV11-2	CASSLEPGARAEAFF
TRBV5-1	CASSYGGLYEQYF
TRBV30	CAWSRGGLAEDTQYF
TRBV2	CASSEGQGTQYF
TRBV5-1	CASSPTPSAMDEQFF
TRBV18	CASSLSTGPNEKLFF
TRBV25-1	CASSEYRTHTGELFF
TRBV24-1	CATSDDTSGHYNEQFF
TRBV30	CAWRAGGQGRNTEAFF
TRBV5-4	CASSSSTSGSYNEQFF